These 6 T cell receptor beta chains share one sample of origin, sequenced in a study of quantifying T cell responses using KT2 cells. The wider study: TCR alpha and beta constant-region primers primed reverse transcription of RNA.

Each cDNA got a UMI-containing oligo ligated at its 3' end. First-round PCR used three to five cycles and beta primers RC1.1 and RC1.2 covering TRBC1 and TRBC2. Each CDR3 protein gets one entry after TCRdb re-called the UMI-ligation and nested PCR reads with MiXCR. Of some 48,000 distinct CDR3 sequences in the sample, 9.5% to 13% are singletons; the top ten hold 8% to 13%. The sequenced sample was PBMCs spiked with cells of the T cell clone KT2. The receptors stem from a human donor.

This chain links TRBV6-1 with TRBJ1-5; 9 nucleotides match TRBD1. The CDR3 spans 17 residues. Germline loops: CDR1 MNHNS, CDR2 SASEGT. Trimming removed 4 bases from V and 3 bases from J; junction bases left unmatched: 10. CDR3 DNA sequence: TGTGCCAGCAGTGGATTACAGGGGGCCAGCCTCAATCAGCCCCAGCATTTT. Protein sequence: CASSGLQGASLNQPQHF.

This clonotype was counted ten times or more. The chain combines TRBV4-3 with TRBJ2-1; D is undetermined. The germline V gene has CDR1 LGHNA and CDR2 YSLEER. The CDR3 sequence is 18 residues long. The germline V and J ends were trimmed by 2 bases and 2 bases, with 19 bases remaining between them. CDR3 in DNA: TGCGCCAGCAGCCAATCCCCTGACGGGCCCGGCCCCTACAATGAGCAGTTCTTC. Encoded protein: CASSQSPDGPGPYNEQFF.

This clonotype was counted a few times. The chain links TRBV12-3 or TRBV12-4 to TRBJ1-5; D is unclear. The V end lost 5 bases, the J end lost 7 bases, and 3 bases lay between the germline ends. This CDR3 comprises 10 residues. The CDR3 bases are TGTGCCAGCAGTCGCCAGCCCCAGCATTTT. It encodes CASSRQPQHF.

This chain uses TRBV25-1 with TRBJ1-1; 7 nucleotides match TRBD1. The CDR3 length is 13 residues. Unmatched junction bases numbered 5, after V lost 7 bases and J lost 3 bases. The germline V gene encodes CDR1 MGHDK and CDR2 SYGVNS. The CDR3 spells CASKRQGHTEAFF. The CDR3 DNA follows: TGTGCCAGCAAACGACAGGGACACACTGAAGCTTTCTTT.

This clonotype has a handful of counts. The chain links TRBV5-1 to TRBJ1-5; D is possibly TRBD1 (5 bases). Germline assignment: CDR1 SGHRS and CDR2 YFSETQ. The CDR3 is made up of 15 amino acids. Trimming left V 4 bases short and J 6 bases short, with 17 bases between. The CDR3: CASSQDGTGSQPQHF. The CDR3 region has the DNA TGCGCCAGCAGCCAGGACGGGACTGGAAGTCAGCCCCAGCATTTT.

The chain combines TRBV7-9 with TRBJ2-1; TRBD2 agrees at 11 bases. There are 15 residues in the CDR3. Germline V gene lookup returns CDR1 SEHNR and CDR2 FQNEAQ (reference sequence). Unmatched junction bases numbered 8, after V lost 6 bases and J lost 7 bases. The CDR3 DNA is TGTGCCAGCAGACATAGCGGGGGGGCAGGAAATGAGCAGTTCTTC. Translated, it gives CASRHSGGAGNEQFF. The entire variable domain, with the rest obtained from reference TRBV7-9 and TRBJ2-1, is as follows: DTGVSQNPRHKITKRGQNVTFRCDPISEHNRLYWYRQTLGQGPEFLTYFQNEAQLEKSRLLSDRFSAERPKGSFSTLEIQRTEQGDSAMYLCASRHSGGAGNEQFFGPGTRLTVL.